This T cell receptor beta chain is from a study of cytomegalovirus exposure and HLA in healthy donors. This clone was seen a single time. Amplification used 60 Vbeta primers and 13 Jbeta primers. Measured with immunoSEQ multiplex PCR; TCRdb has only the in-frame clones, and not every one. The profile shows some 130,000 clones, roughly 80% of them singletons. Germline CDR1 MNHNS, CDR2 SASEGT. J gave up 4 bases and V 0 bases, and 4 bases lay outside the gene matches. CDR3 size: 16 residues. The sample was PBMCs. The chain couples TRBV6-1 to TRBJ1-2; 11 positions agree with TRBD1. This clonotype originated in a woman aged 40 to 50 in good health and CMV-seronegative. The CDR3 is CASSEAAGQGGYGYTF. As DNA, the CDR3 is TGTGCCAGCAGTGAAGCTGCGGGACAGGGGGGCTATGGCTACACCTTC.